Each of the 26 T cell receptor beta chains below was sequenced from the same sample in a study of blood T cell repertoires in COVID-19. Assay used: immunoSEQ multiplex PCR; TCRdb lists only in-frame clones, some missing. There are 300,000 to 350,000 clones in the sample; around 90% occur only once, and about 5% lies in the top ten. Input material: PBMCs or T cells enriched from blood (not recorded which). These receptors were obtained from a young man who had recovered from COVID-19.

The chain recombines TRBV15 with TRBJ2-3, with TRBD1 as a possible D gene (6 bases). This CDR3 contains 16 residues. Trimming removed 0 bases at V and 1 base at J, with 11 bases between. The germline V gene has CDR1 LNHNV and CDR2 YYDKDF (reference sequence). In DNA form, the CDR3 reads TGTGCCACCAGCAGAGACGGGACATCTGGCACAGATACGCAGTATTTT. This translates into CATSRDGTSGTDTQYF.

The rearrangement uses TRBV25-1 and TRBJ2-5; possibly TRBD2 for D (6 bases). CDR3 size: 15 residues. Trimming removed 2 bases from V and 1 base from J, with 11 bases in between. CDR1 and CDR2 from the germline V gene are MGHDK and SYGVNS. This chain's CDR3 is CASSEGGEPQETQYF. As DNA, the CDR3 is TGTGCCAGCAGTGAAGGCGGGGAGCCCCAAGAGACCCAGTACTTC.

Written as DNA, the CDR3 is TGTGCCAGCAGCGTAAGTCCAGCGGGGGCGGTAGATACGCAGTATTTT. As protein: CASSVSPAGAVDTQYF. The chain carries TRBV9 and TRBJ2-3; 8 positions agree with TRBD2. With 1 base clipped from V and 5 bases from J, the junction kept 9 bases outside the gene matches. Germline V gene data show CDR1 as SGDLS and CDR2 as YYNGEE. The CDR3 has 16 residues.

The chain is built from TRBV2 and TRBJ1-2; the D gene is possibly TRBD1 (5 bases). Germline V lookup: CDR1 SNHLY, CDR2 FYNNEI. This CDR3 is 13 amino acids long. V shed 5 bases and J shed 1 base, with 8 bases lying between them. The CDR3 DNA reads as TGTGCCAGCAGTTCGGACATTAACTATGGCTACACCTTC. Translated, it gives CASSSDINYGYTF.

This chain uses TRBV7-9 with TRBJ1-6; tentative D call: TRBD1 (6 bases). Germline-derived CDR1 and CDR2 are SEHNR and FQNEAQ (reference sequence). Trimming cost V 1 base and J 7 bases, with 14 bases left between them. This CDR3 has 16 amino acids. DNA for the CDR3: TGTGCCAGCAGCTTAGTAGCGGGGGCCTTGAATTCACCCCTCCACTTT. Its translation: CASSLVAGALNSPLHF. The variable domain in full, with the rest retrieved from reference TRBV7-9 and TRBJ1-6, is DTGVSQNPRHKITKRGQNVTFRCDPISEHNRLYWYRQTLGQGPEFLTYFQNEAQLEKSRLLSDRFSAERPKGSFSTLEIQRTEQGDSAMYLCASSLVAGALNSPLHFGNGTRLTVT.

V and J are TRBV4-1 and TRBJ1-5; TRBD1 might be the D (6 bases). The V end lost 0 bases, the J end lost 1 base, and 13 bases lay between the germline ends. Germline CDR1 reads MGHRA; CDR2 reads YSYEKL. The CDR3 is made up of 17 amino acids. The CDR3: CASSQDRSRGSNQPQHF. The CDR3 DNA is TGCGCCAGCAGCCAAGATAGAAGCAGGGGAAGCAATCAGCCCCAGCATTTT.

J is TRBJ2-2 and V is TRBV24-1, with a possible D match to TRBD1 (5 bases). The CDR3 has 16 amino acids. The V end was cut by 0 bases, the J end by 3 bases, with 10 bases between. Germline V gene sequence: CDR1 KGHDR, CDR2 SFDVKD. This chain's CDR3 is CATSDLSGLDTGELFF. Here the CDR3 DNA reads TGTGCCACCAGTGATTTGTCAGGGTTGGACACCGGGGAGCTGTTTTTT.

The V gene is TRBV6-5, the J gene TRBJ1-5; the match to TRBD1 covers 9 bases. The J segment lost 7 bases and the V segment lost 6 bases, leaving 7 bases of the junction unmatched. CDR3 length equals 14 residues. CDR1 is MNHEY and CDR2 is SVGAGI in the germline V gene. The CDR3: CASSDRGMEQPQHF. As DNA, the CDR3 is TGTGCCAGCAGCGACAGGGGGATGGAGCAGCCCCAGCATTTT.

Points on this clone: Different DNA sequences within this sample yield the same CDR3. The V gene is TRBV2, the J gene TRBJ1-6, with D perhaps matching TRBD1 (5 bases). The V gene's germline CDR1 is SNHLY and CDR2 FYNNEI. CDR3 length: 15 residues. Deletions cut 6 bases from V and 2 bases from J, with 11 bases between. The CDR3 sequence is CASSAGGTYNSPLHF. CDR3 nucleotides: TGTGCCAGCAGCGCCGGGGGTACCTATAATTCACCCCTCCACTTT. Complete variable domain (other parts from reference TRBV2 and TRBJ1-6): EPEVTQTPSHQVTQMGQEVILRCVPISNHLYFYWYRQILGQKVEFLVSFYNNEISEKSEIFDDQFSVERPDGSNFTLKIRSTKLEDSAMYFCASSAGGTYNSPLHFGNGTRLTVT.

The chain links TRBV24-1 to TRBJ2-3; 9 bases align to TRBD1. Per germline, CDR1 KGHDR and CDR2 SFDVKD. V dropped 3 bases and J dropped 1; count of bases not matched to a gene: 4. There are 16 residues in the CDR3. CDR3 in amino acids: CATSDTGGAGTDTQYF. CDR3 in DNA: TGTGCCACCAGTGATACAGGGGGCGCAGGCACAGATACGCAGTATTTT.

The chain uses TRBV9 and TRBJ2-2, with TRBD2 identical over 12 bases. CDR3 length: 16 amino acids. Germline trimming cut 3 bases from V and 3 bases from J; bases unmatched to any gene: 3. Germline CDR1 is SGDLS and CDR2 is YYNGEE. CDR3 sequence: CASSASGGAYTGELFF. Written as DNA, the CDR3 is TGTGCCAGCAGCGCTAGCGGGGGGGCGTACACCGGGGAGCTGTTTTTT.

The V gene is TRBV6-2 or TRBV6-3, the J gene TRBJ2-3; a weak D match, TRBD1 (6 bases). The CDR3 totals 16 residues. Germline values: CDR1 MNHEY, CDR2 SVGEGT. V shed 2 bases and J shed 1 base, with 13 bases lying between them. CDR3: CASSYGGAGGTDTQYF. The CDR3 nucleotides read TGTGCCAGCAGTTACGGTGGGGCAGGGGGCACAGATACGCAGTATTTT.

The chain employs TRBV11-2 and TRBJ2-5; a weak D match, TRBD1 (7 bases). V was trimmed by 3 bases and J by 5 bases, leaving 19 bases between them. This CDR3 has 16 residues. Germline V gene lookup returns CDR1 SGHAT and CDR2 FQNNGV. The CDR3 sequence: CASSLTSKGARETQYF. CDR3 bases: TGTGCCAGCAGCTTGACTAGTAAGGGGGCTAGGGAGACCCAGTACTTC.

The V gene is TRBV5-1, the J gene TRBJ2-7; 9 nucleotides line up with TRBD1. The CDR3 is 16 amino acids. Germline-derived CDR1 and CDR2 are SGHRS and YFSETQ. The V and J ends lost 5 bases and 5 bases, in that order; junction bases with no gene match: 14. The DNA for the CDR3 is TGCGCCAGCAGAATGGAGTTCGTACAGGGGGCCCACGAGCAGTACTTC. It codes for CASRMEFVQGAHEQYF.

J is TRBJ2-5 and V is TRBV5-8; maybe TRBD2 (6 bases). The CDR3 consists of 16 residues. V was trimmed by 0 bases and J by 5 bases, leaving 17 bases between them. CDR1 is SGHTS, CDR2 YDEGEE, per germline. The CDR3 sequence is CASSLEMWVGGETQYF. Here the CDR3 DNA reads TGTGCCAGCAGCTTGGAGATGTGGGTAGGAGGGGAGACCCAGTACTTC. The whole variable domain, filled in from reference TRBV5-8 and TRBJ2-5, reads EAGVTQSPTHLIKTRGQQATLRCSPISGHTSVYWYQQALGLGLQFLLWYDEGEERNRGNFPPRFSGRQFPNYSSELNVNALELEDSALYLCASSLEMWVGGETQYFGPGTRLLVL.

The gene calls are TRBV19 and TRBJ1-6; D possibly corresponds to TRBD1 (5 bases). Deletions cut 5 bases from V and 14 bases from J, with 19 bases between. The CDR3 has 14 amino acids. From germline, CDR1 is LNHDA and CDR2 SQIVND (reference sequence). CDR3 nucleotide sequence: TGTGCCAGTAGTTCAGGGAGGGGCGCGAAGGCCCTCCACTTT. Protein product: CASSSGRGAKALHF.

The V and J genes are TRBV9 and TRBJ1-2; 9 bases map to TRBD1. With V trimmed by 2 bases and J by 2 bases, 4 bases remained unmatched. Germline CDR1 is SGDLS and CDR2 is YYNGEE. CDR3 length: 15 residues. CDR3 sequence (DNA): TGTGCCAGCAGCGTCGCTGGGACAGGGAACTATGGCTACACCTTC. Amino acids: CASSVAGTGNYGYTF.

The J gene is TRBJ1-5, the V gene TRBV5-5; TRBD1 agrees at 9 bases. CDR3 length: 14 residues. Germline V gives CDR1 SGHKS, CDR2 YYEKEE (reference sequence). Trimming cost V 4 bases and J 7 bases; bases outside gene matches: 6. CDR3 sequence (DNA): TGTGCCAGCAGCCGGACAGGGGCAGGGCAGCCCCAGCATTTT. This sequence encodes CASSRTGAGQPQHF.

V gene TRBV5-1 combines with J gene TRBJ2-2, with TRBD1 matching over 7 bases. Germline loops: CDR1 SGHRS, CDR2 YFSETQ. Trimming at V came to 4 bases and at J to 5 bases, leaving 11 bases not matched to a gene. The CDR3 spans 16 residues. CDR3 coding DNA: TGCGCCAGCAGCCTGGGACAGACCATAAGGACCGGGGAGCTGTTTTTT. Encoded protein: CASSLGQTIRTGELFF.

J is TRBJ1-1 and V is TRBV5-4, with D maybe TRBD1 (6 bases). The CDR3 covers 11 residues. V gave up 3 bases and J gave up 9 bases, with 9 bases separating them. Germline V lookup: CDR1 SGHNT, CDR2 YYREEE (reference sequence). CDR3 DNA: TGTGCCAGCAGCTCACAGGGTAAAGCTTTCTTT. The encoded protein is CASSSQGKAFF.

The rearrangement links TRBV5-4 to TRBJ2-7; 8 bases are shared with TRBD1. The CDR3 runs to 13 residues. The V gene's germline CDR1 is SGHNT and CDR2 YYREEE (reference sequence). With 7 bases clipped from V and 5 bases from J, the junction kept 8 bases outside the gene matches. CDR3 loop: CASGRQGFDEQYF. In DNA form, the CDR3 reads TGTGCCAGCGGACGACAGGGGTTCGACGAGCAGTACTTC. Filled out from reference TRBV5-4 and TRBJ2-7, the complete variable domain reads ETGVTQSPTHLIKTRGQQVTLRCSSQSGHNTVSWYQQALGQGPQFIFQYYREEENGRGNFPPRFSGLQFPNYSSELNVNALELDDSALYLCASGRQGFDEQYFGPGTRLTVT.

In DNA, the CDR3 is TGTGCCAGCAGCTTATCGGAGTCTGGCCCCTACGAGCAGTACTTC. Translated: CASSLSESGPYEQYF. The rearrangement uses TRBV7-8 and TRBJ2-7, with no clear D. The CDR3 sequence is 15 residues long. Germline V gene data show CDR1 as SGHVS and CDR2 as FQNEAQ. V was cut by 2 bases and J by 2 bases, with 13 bases left in between.

The chain recombines TRBV25-1 with TRBJ2-7, with D possibly matching TRBD2 (7 bases). V lost 0 bases and J 3 bases, leaving 15 bases between the germline ends. The CDR3 has 16 residues. Per germline, CDR1 MGHDK and CDR2 SYGVNS. The CDR3 DNA is TGTGCCAGCAGTGAATATAATGGGGGGGCGATCTACGAGCAGTACTTC. It yields the protein CASSEYNGGAIYEQYF.

The rearrangement joins TRBV18 to TRBJ1-5; 9 nucleotides match TRBD1. This CDR3 has 14 amino acids. Per germline, CDR1 KGHSH and CDR2 LQKENI. V was clipped by 3 bases and J by 4 bases; unmatched bases: 1. The CDR3: CASSPTGGNQPQHF. The CDR3 region has the DNA TGTGCCAGCTCACCGACAGGGGGAAATCAGCCCCAGCATTTT.

This sequence joins TRBV7-3 and TRBJ2-5; 7 bases are a match to TRBD2. After removal of 5 bases from V and 7 bases from J, the junction contained 7 bases not matched to a gene. The CDR3 runs 13 residues. Germline V gene data show CDR1 as SGHTA and CDR2 as FQGTGA. The CDR3 is CASSHGLEGTQYF. CDR3 bases: TGTGCCAGCAGCCACGGACTAGAAGGGACCCAGTACTTC.

The genes are TRBV2 and TRBJ2-1; D possibly corresponds to TRBD1 (6 bases). This CDR3 contains 14 residues. V lost 9 bases to trimming and J lost 4 bases, with 16 bases between them. Germline V CDR1 and CDR2: SNHLY, FYNNEI. The CDR3 DNA follows: TGTGCCAGAGAACTCCGGGACACTTACAATGAGCAGTTCTTC. Its protein is CARELRDTYNEQFF.